The present T cell receptor (beta chain) was sequenced within a study of blood T cell repertoires in COVID-19. Method: immunoSEQ multiplex PCR; TCRdb's copy keeps in-frame clones and lacks some. Of about 250,000 clones listed, 80% to 90% are singletons. Between the trimmed V and J ends, which lost 11 bases and 7 bases, there was a span of 15 bases. Per the germline V gene, CDR1 is KGHSH and CDR2 is LQKENI. The CDR3 has 13 residues. Clinical history as reported by participants underpinned cohort assignment. The chain links TRBV18 to TRBJ1-6, with D hard to call. The source of this sequence is a woman between 25 and 40 years old with acute COVID-19. Sequencing input: PBMCs or T cells enriched from blood (not recorded which). This chain's CDR3 is CAGGRTENSPLHF. The CDR3 DNA sequence: TGTGCCGGAGGGCGGACGGAAAATTCACCCCTCCACTTT. The full variable domain, in which reference TRBV18 and TRBJ1-6 provide the parts outside the CDR3, is NAGVMQNPRHLVRRRGQEARLRCSPMKGHSHVYWYRQLPEEGLKFMVYLQKENIIDESGMPKERFSAEFPKEGPSILRIQQVVRGDSAAYFCAGGRTENSPLHFGNGTRLTVT.